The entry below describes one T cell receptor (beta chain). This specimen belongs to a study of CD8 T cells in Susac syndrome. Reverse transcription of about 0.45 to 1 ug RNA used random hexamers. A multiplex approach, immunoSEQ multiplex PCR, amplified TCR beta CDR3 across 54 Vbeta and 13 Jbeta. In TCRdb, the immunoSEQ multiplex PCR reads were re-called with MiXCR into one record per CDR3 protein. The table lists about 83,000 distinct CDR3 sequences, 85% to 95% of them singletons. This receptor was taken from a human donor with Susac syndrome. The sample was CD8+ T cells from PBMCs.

As DNA, the CDR3 is TGTGCCAGCAGCGTAGTTGCTGGTTCCTACGAGCAGTACTTC. Amino acids: CASSVVAGSYEQYF. The genes are TRBV9 and TRBJ2-7; D gene ambiguous. This CDR3 region has 14 residues. Germline assignment: CDR1 SGDLS and CDR2 YYNGEE. Deletions cut 0 bases from V and 1 base from J, with 8 bases between. The whole variable domain, remainder taken from reference TRBV9 and TRBJ2-7, is DSGVTQTPKHLITATGQRVTLRCSPRSGDLSVYWYQQSLDQGLQFLIQYYNGEERAKGNILERFSAQQFPDLHSELNLSSLELGDSALYFCASSVVAGSYEQYFGPGTRLTVT.